Here is one T cell receptor (beta chain) with its context. J gave up 5 bases and V 0 bases, and 6 bases lay outside the gene matches. CDR3 length equals 16 residues. CDR1 and CDR2 (germline): LGHNA, YSLEER. The record originates from a study of blood T cell repertoires in COVID-19. Overall study context: The United States, Italy and Spain provided the acute and convalescent COVID-19 samples. The cDNA or gDNA used as material had been derived from T cells, B-cell-depleted T cells, or PBMCs.

As originally analysed: Amplification of reference gene primers was used by the study to estimate nucleated cell counts. Sequencing used immunoSEQ multiplex PCR; TCRdb keeps in-frame clones, though not all of them. The D gene and trimming were derived from the DNA, and the V and J assignments and clone size from that table. The data contain roughly 180,000 clones, 79% of them singletons. The sequencing input was peripheral blood. This TCR was sampled from a man in his sixties with active or convalescent COVID-19. This chain joins TRBV4-3 and TRBJ2-2, with 7 bases lining up with TRBD1. The CDR3 loop reads CASSQDTGAVTGELFF. Written as DNA, the CDR3 is TGCGCCAGCAGCCAAGATACAGGGGCCGTGACCGGGGAGCTGTTTTTT.